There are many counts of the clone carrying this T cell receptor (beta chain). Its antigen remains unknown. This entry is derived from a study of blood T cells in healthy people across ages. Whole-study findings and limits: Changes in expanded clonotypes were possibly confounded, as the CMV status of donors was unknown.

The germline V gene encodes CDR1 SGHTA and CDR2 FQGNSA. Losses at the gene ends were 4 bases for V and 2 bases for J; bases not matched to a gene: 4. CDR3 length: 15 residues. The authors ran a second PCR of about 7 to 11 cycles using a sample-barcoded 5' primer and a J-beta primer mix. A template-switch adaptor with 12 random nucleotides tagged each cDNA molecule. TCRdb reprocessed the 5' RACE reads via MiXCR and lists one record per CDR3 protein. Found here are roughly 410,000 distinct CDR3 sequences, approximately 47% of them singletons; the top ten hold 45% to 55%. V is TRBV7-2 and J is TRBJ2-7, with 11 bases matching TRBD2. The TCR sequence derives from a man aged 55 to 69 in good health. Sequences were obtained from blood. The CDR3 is CASSSRLAGPYEQYF. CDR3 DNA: TGTGCCAGCAGCTCACGACTAGCGGGACCCTACGAGCAGTACTTC. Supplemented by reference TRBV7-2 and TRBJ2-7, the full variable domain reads GAGVSQSPSNKVTEKGKDVELRCDPISGHTALYWYRQSLGQGLEFLIYFQGNSAPDKSGLPSDRFSAERTGGSVSTLTIQRTQQEDSAVYLCASSSRLAGPYEQYFGPGTRLTVT.